This T cell receptor beta chain was identified during a study of cytomegalovirus exposure and HLA in healthy donors. Use of 60 Vbeta and 13 Jbeta primers characterized the PCR. Clones were sequenced by immunoSEQ multiplex PCR, and TCRdb holds only the in-frame ones, with some missing. There are some 130,000 clones in the sample; approximately 82% occur only once, and under 1.5% lies in the top ten. This clone showed up just once. What it binds is not known. Study-level results: Later analysis identified a missense DCLRE1C variant that was linked to TCR beta V- and J-gene trimming.

Germline values: CDR1 SGHNT, CDR2 YYREEE (reference sequence). The CDR3 sequence is 11 residues long. V was trimmed by 8 bases and J by 1 base, leaving 7 bases between them. The sequence came from a female donor in good health and CMV-seronegative. The sequenced sample was PBMCs. The chain combines TRBV5-4 with TRBJ2-7, with a tentative D call TRBD1 (5 bases). The chain's CDR3 is CARRQSYEQYF. The CDR3 region has the DNA TGTGCCAGGAGACAGTCCTACGAGCAGTACTTC.